This T cell receptor beta chain is from a study of a mutant IDH1 vaccine in newly diagnosed glioma. Data came from immunoSEQ multiplex PCR; TCRdb stores just in-frame clones and leaves some out. The data hold roughly 19,000 clones, with approximately 82% observed a single time. Described time point: week 23, last vaccination. The content of each vaccine dose was 300 ug of mutant IDH1 20-mer peptide, and topical imiquimod accompanied it. As for this clone: Its target is not known.

Trimming took off 7 bases at V and 0 bases at J, with 7 bases between the two ends. The CDR3 length is 13 residues. Germline CDR1 reads SNHLY; CDR2 reads FYNNEI. This sample comprised PBMCs, obtained from a glioma patient whose treatment included an IDH1 peptide vaccine. This TCR was sampled from a man aged 30 to 45 with glioma. The V call is TRBV2, the J call TRBJ1-5; D remains ambiguous. The CDR3 DNA reads TGTGCCAGCACCGGCGTTAGCAATCAGCCCCAGCATTTT. It codes for CASTGVSNQPQHF.